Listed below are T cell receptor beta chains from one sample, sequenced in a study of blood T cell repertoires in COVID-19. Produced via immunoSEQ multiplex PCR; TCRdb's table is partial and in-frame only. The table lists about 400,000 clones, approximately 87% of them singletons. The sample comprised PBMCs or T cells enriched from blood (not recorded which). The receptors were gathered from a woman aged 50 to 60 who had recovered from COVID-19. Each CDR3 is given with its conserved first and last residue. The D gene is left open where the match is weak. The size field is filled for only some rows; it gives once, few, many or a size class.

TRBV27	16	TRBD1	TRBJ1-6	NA	CASSLNWGQGFSPLHF	TGTGCCAGCAGTTTAAATTGGGGACAGGGATTTTCACCCCTCCACTTT
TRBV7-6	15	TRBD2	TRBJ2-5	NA	CASVPSGGAGETQYF	TGTGCCAGCGTCCCCTCCGGGGGGGCAGGAGAGACCCAGTACTTC
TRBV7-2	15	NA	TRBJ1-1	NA	CASSLGTTMNTEAFF	TGTGCCAGCAGCTTAGGGACAACCATGAACACTGAAGCTTTCTTT
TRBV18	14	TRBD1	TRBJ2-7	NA	CASSRDRDGLEQYF	TGTGCCAGCTCACGAGACAGGGATGGACTCGAGCAGTACTTC
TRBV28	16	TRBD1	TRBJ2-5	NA	CASSPNLTGDEETQYF	TGTGCCAGCAGTCCAAACTTGACAGGGGACGAGGAGACCCAGTACTTC
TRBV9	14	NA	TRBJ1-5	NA	CASSEGGGNQPQHF	TGTGCCAGCAGCGAAGGAGGTGGAAATCAGCCCCAGCATTTT
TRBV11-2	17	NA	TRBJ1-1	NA	CASSLLWQGKMNTEAFF	TGTGCCAGCAGCCTGTTATGGCAGGGGAAGATGAACACTGAAGCTTTCTTT
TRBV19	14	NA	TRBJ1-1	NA	CASSPPGVNTEAFF	TGTGCCAGTAGCCCTCCGGGGGTTAACACTGAAGCTTTCTTT
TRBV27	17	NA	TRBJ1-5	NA	CASSLSRSGDSNQPQHF	TGTGCCAGCAGTTTATCGAGGTCCGGAGATAGCAATCAGCCCCAGCATTTT
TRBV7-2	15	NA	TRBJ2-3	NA	CASSFWVGAADTQYF	TGTGCCAGCAGCTTCTGGGTGGGGGCCGCAGATACGCAGTATTTT
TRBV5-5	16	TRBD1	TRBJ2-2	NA	CASSISGTENTGELFF	TGTGCCAGCAGCATATCCGGGACAGAGAACACCGGGGAGCTGTTTTTT
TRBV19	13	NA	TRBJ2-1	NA	CASSTQSYNEQFF	TGTGCCAGTAGTACCCAATCCTACAATGAGCAGTTCTTC
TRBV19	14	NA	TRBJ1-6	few	CASNGAGSSSPLHF	TGTGCCAGTAATGGGGCGGGGAGTAGCTCACCCCTCCACTTT
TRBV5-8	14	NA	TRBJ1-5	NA	CASSPWDTYQPQHF	TGTGCCAGCAGCCCTTGGGACACCTATCAGCCCCAGCATTTT
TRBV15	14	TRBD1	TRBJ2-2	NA	CAVWDRGATGELFF	TGTGCCGTATGGGACAGGGGAGCCACCGGGGAGCTGTTTTTT
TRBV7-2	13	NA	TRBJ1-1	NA	CASSLWRTDEAFF	TGTGCCAGCAGCTTATGGCGGACAGATGAAGCTTTCTTT
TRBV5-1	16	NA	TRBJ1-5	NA	CASSLPQDGSNQPQHF	TGCGCCAGCAGCCTTCCACAGGACGGTAGCAATCAGCCCCAGCATTTT